This T cell receptor beta chain derives from a study of blood T cell repertoires in COVID-19 (TCRdb year 2020). Describing the broader study: Samples covering the acute and convalescent phases of COVID-19 were provided by collaborators in the United States, Italy and Spain. The material from the prospective study consisted of cDNA or gDNA derived from T cells, B-cell-depleted T cells, or PBMCs. Subjects who had been exposed to COVID-19, were actively infected with it, or had recovered from it provided the deeply sampled blood TCRbeta repertoires that made up the dataset. The repertoires were released in a freely available public database meant as a resource for research on the immune response to SARS-CoV-2. The samples were drawn from the first 160 participants of the ongoing ImmuneRACE study and from over 950 subjects provided by 6 global collaborators. Sample metadata almost always included a de-identified subject ID, COVID-19 status, age in years and sex. Where available, HLA class I and class II types were obtained from metadata supplied by the sample provider rather than from assay-based typing.

The investigation overall reported the following: The quantity of clinical and demographic metadata differed by source and by participant and was supplied without curation.

Remarks on this clone: There is no known antigen for this receptor. No base quality values were provided; no much bigger clone lies one nucleotide off.

Participants in the prospective study were enrolled through a virtual design, were aged roughly 18 to 95 years, and lived in approximately 25 United States geographic areas. Cohort assignment in the prospective study relied on participant-reported clinical history from a screening survey and a study questionnaire. For ImmuneRACE Cohort 3, a participant was defined as recovered based on two consecutive negative NP/OP PCR tests, clearance by a healthcare professional, or resolution of symptoms. In the prospective study, whole blood, serum and a nasopharyngeal or oropharyngeal swab were collected from each participant by mobile phlebotomists. Prospective study participants could optionally give additional blood draws and questionnaires over an approximately 2-month period. Prospective study blood samples were shipped either frozen or at room temperature before DNA extraction. The immunoSEQ Assay, a bias-controlled multiplex PCR, was used to amplify TCRbeta CDR3 regions from genomic DNA. As for how the authors treated the data: The number of nucleated cells in each sample was estimated by amplification of reference gene primers within the assay. To quantify the absolute abundance of each unique TCRbeta CDR3 rearrangement, sequence reads were collapsed and filtered. For each sample, productive Simpson clonality was calculated by taking the square root of Simpson's diversity index across productive rearrangements. TCRdb took over this immuneACCESS table, retaining in-frame rearrangements with V and J assigned. Such tables are incomplete; in checked studies, under half of the missing clones stem from an unresolved V gene, and the remainder is unexplained. The V and J calls and clone size are taken from that table; D and trimming were inferred from the DNA. The sample has some 330,000 clones on record, over 80% of them singletons. The ten largest make up about 5% of the sample.

At the junction V is shortened by 4 bases and J by 10 bases; bases outside the gene matches: 6. As encoded in the germline V gene (reference sequence), CDR1 is DFQATT while CDR2 is SNEGSKA. Inclusive of the bounding cysteine and phenylalanine, the CDR3 is 11 residues long. The CDR3 DNA has 33 bases and is translated from base 1. The sequenced sample was PBMCs or T cells enriched from blood (not recorded which). The sequence was obtained from a man aged 25-40 years who had recovered from COVID-19. The chain is encoded by TRBV20-1 joined to TRBJ1-1, and 7 junction bases match TRBD1. The encoded CDR3 is CSATSRDRAFF. The nucleotide sequence reads TGCAGTGCTACTTCCCGGGACAGAGCTTTCTTT.